This TCR beta chain was sequenced in a study of T cells in Graves' hyperthyroidism and ophthalmopathy. CDR3 length equals 13 residues. Trimming removed 3 bases at V and 3 bases at J, with 6 bases between. This clonotype was seen a handful of times. Its antigen is as yet unknown. RNA transcripts yielded amplified TCR beta CDR3 regions. The TCR CDR3 first-round RT-PCR relied on the HTBI primer set. TCRdb reanalysed the multiplex PCR reads using MiXCR and keeps one entry per CDR3 protein. Of fewer than 750,000 distinct CDR3 sequences listed, roughly 15% were seen once; the top ten hold around 12%. Findings and limits, study-wide: Within blood appeared most thyroid clonotypes that had expanded above 0.001. Ophthalmopathy cases were set apart from stable hyperthyroidism by a 13 V-J model.

Patients having uncontrolled infection, another autoimmune disease, pregnancy or lactation were not included. The sequencing input was blood. This TCR was recovered from a woman in her fifties or sixties with Graves' ophthalmopathy. The rearrangement uses TRBV12-3 or TRBV12-4 and TRBJ1-5; D unclear. DNA for the CDR3: TGTGCCAGCAGTTTTCAAAACAATCAGCCCCAGCATTTT. Its translation: CASSFQNNQPQHF.